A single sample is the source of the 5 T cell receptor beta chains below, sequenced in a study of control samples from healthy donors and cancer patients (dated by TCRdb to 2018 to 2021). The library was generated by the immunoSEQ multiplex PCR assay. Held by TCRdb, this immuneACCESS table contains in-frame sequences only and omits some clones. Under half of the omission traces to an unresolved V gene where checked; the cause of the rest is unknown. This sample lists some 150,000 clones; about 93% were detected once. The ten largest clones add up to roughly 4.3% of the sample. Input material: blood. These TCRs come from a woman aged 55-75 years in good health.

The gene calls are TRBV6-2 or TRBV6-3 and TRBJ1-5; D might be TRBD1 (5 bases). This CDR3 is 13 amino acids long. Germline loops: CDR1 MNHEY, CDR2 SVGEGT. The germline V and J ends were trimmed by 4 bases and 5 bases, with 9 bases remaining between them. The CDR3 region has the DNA TGTGCCAGCAGTTTACGGGGGGATCAGCCCCAGCATTTT. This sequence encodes CASSLRGDQPQHF.

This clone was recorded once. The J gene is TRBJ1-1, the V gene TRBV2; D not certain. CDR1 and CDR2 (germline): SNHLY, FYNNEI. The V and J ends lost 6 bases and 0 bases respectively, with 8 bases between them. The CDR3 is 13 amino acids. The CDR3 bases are TGTGCCAGCAGGGATAACTTGAACACTGAAGCTTTCTTT. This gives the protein CASRDNLNTEAFF.

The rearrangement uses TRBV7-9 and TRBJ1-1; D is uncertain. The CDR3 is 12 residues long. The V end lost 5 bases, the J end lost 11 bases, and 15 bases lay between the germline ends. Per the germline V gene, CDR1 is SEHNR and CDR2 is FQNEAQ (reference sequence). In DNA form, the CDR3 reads TGTGCCAGCAGCCCTCAAATCCGCCTGGCTTTCTTT. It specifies CASSPQIRLAFF. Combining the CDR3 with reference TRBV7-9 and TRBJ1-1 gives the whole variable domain DTGVSQNPRHKITKRGQNVTFRCDPISEHNRLYWYRQTLGQGPEFLTYFQNEAQLEKSRLLSDRFSAERPKGSFSTLEIQRTEQGDSAMYLCASSPQIRLAFFGQGTRLTVV.

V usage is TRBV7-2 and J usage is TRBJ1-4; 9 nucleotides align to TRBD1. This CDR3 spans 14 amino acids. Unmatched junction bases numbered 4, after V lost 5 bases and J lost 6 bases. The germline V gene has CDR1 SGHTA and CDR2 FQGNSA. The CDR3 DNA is TGTGCCAGCAGCCTCGACAGGGGGTATGAAAAACTGTTTTTT. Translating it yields CASSLDRGYEKLFF.

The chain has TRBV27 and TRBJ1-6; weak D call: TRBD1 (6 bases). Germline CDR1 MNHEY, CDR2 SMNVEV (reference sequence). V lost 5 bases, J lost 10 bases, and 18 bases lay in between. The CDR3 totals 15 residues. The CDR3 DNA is TGTGCCAGCAGTGCACGGGGGCTTAGTACGTCACCCCTCCACTTT. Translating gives CASSARGLSTSPLHF.